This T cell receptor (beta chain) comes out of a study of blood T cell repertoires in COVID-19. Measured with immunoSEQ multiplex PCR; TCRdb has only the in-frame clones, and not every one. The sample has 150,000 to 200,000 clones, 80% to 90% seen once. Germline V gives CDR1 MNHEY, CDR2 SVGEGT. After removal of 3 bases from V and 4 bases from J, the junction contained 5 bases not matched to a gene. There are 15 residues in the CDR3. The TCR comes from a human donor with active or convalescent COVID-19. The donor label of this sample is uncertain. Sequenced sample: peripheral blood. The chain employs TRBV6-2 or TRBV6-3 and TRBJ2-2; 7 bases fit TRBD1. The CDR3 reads CASSYIDRVTGELFF. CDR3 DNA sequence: TGTGCCAGCAGTTATATCGACAGGGTCACCGGGGAGCTGTTTTTT.